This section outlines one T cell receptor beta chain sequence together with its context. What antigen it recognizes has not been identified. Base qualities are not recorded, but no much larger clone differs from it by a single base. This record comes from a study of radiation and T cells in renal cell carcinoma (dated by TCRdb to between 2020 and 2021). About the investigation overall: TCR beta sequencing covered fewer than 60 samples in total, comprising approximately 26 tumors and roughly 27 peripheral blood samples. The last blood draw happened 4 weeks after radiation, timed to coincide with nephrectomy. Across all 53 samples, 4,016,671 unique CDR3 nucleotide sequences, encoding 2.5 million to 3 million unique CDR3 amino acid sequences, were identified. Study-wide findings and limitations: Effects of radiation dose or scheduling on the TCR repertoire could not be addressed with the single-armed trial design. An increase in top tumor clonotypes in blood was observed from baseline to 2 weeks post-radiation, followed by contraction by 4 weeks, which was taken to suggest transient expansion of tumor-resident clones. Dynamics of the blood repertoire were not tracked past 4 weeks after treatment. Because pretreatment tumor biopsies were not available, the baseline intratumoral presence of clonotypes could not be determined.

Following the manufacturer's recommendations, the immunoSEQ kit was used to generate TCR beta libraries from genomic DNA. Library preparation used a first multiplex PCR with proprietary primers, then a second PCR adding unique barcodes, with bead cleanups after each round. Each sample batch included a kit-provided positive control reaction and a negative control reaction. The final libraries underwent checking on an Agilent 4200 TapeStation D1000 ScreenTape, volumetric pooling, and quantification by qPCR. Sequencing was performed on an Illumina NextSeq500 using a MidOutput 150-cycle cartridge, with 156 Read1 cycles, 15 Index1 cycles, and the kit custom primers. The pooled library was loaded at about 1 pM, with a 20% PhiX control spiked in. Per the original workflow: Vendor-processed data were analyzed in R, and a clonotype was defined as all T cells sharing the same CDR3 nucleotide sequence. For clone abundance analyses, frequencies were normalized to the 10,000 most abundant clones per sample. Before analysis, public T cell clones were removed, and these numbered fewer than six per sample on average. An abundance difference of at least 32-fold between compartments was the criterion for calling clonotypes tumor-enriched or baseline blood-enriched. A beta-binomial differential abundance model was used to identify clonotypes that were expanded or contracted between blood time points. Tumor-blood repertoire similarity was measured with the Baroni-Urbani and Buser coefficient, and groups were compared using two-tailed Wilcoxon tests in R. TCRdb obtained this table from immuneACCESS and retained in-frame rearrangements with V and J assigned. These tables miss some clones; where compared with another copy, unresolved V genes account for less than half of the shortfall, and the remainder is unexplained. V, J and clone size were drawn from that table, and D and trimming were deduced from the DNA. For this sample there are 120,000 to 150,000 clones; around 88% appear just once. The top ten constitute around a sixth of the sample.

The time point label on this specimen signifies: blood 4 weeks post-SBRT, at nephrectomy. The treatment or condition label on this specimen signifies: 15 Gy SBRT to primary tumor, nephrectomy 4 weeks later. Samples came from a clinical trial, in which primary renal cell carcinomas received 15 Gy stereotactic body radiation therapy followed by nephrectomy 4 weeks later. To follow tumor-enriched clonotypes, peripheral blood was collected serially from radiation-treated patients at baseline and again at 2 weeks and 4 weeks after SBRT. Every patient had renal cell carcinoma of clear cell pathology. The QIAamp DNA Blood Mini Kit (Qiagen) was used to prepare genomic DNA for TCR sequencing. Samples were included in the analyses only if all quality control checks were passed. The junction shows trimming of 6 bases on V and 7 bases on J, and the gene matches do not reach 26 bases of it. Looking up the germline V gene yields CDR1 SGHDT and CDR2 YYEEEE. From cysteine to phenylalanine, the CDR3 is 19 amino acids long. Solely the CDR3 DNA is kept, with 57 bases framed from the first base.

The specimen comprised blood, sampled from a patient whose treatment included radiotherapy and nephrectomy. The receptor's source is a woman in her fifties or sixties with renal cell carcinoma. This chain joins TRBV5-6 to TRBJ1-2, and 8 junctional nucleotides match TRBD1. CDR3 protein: CASTPFAGTGLFFSGGYTF. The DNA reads TGTGCCAGCACCCCCTTCGCCGGGACAGGTCTTTTCTTTTCGGGTGGCTACACCTTC.